Following are 31 T cell receptor beta chains from one sample sequenced in a study of blood T cell repertoires in COVID-19. Sequenced by immunoSEQ multiplex PCR; TCRdb stores in-frame clones only, minus some. The sample shows around 260,000 clones, 91% of them seen only once. The specimen sequenced was peripheral blood. All receptors come from a woman aged 30 to 39 with COVID-19, enrolled during active disease.

As DNA, the CDR3 is TGTGCCAGCAGCCACGGGTTGAGGAGAGATACGCAGTATTTT. Translated: CASSHGLRRDTQYF. The chain carries TRBV3-1 (or the pseudogene TRBV3-2) and TRBJ2-3; unclear D gene. Trimming removed 3 bases at V and 5 bases at J, with 12 bases between. Germline-derived CDR1 and CDR2 are LGHDT and YNNKEL (reference sequence). The CDR3 length is 14 residues.

The rearrangement uses TRBV7-6 and TRBJ2-5, with TRBD1 as a possible D gene (5 bases). Germline V gene sequence: CDR1 SGHVS, CDR2 FNYEAQ. The CDR3 extends over 16 amino acids. Trimming removed 2 bases from V and 1 base from J, with 14 bases in between. CDR3 in DNA: TGTGCCAGCAGCTTAATAGGTGGGGCACTCCAAGAGACCCAGTACTTC. Encoded protein: CASSLIGGALQETQYF. Complete variable domain (other parts from reference TRBV7-6 and TRBJ2-5): GAGVSQSPRYKVTKRGQDVALRCDPISGHVSLYWYRQALGQGPEFLTYFNYEAQQDKSGLPNDRFSAERPEGSISTLTIQRTEQRDSAMYRCASSLIGGALQETQYFGPGTRLLVL.

This clone is a singleton in its sample. This rearrangement joins TRBV19 to TRBJ1-2; a possible D gene is TRBD1 (6 bases). The germline CDR1 and CDR2 sequences are LNHDA and SQIVND (reference sequence). The CDR3 length is 15 residues. Trimming removed 4 bases from V and 1 base from J, with 13 bases in between. Written as DNA, the CDR3 is TGTGCCAGTAGTAGGGGCACAGGGCATAACTATGGCTACACCTTC. This encodes CASSRGTGHNYGYTF.

The chain uses TRBV18 and TRBJ2-3, with 7 bases identical to TRBD1. CDR1 is KGHSH and CDR2 is LQKENI in the germline V gene. The CDR3 runs 14 residues. V lost 4 bases, J lost 1 base, and 2 bases stayed unmatched. Written as DNA, the CDR3 is TGTGCCAGCTCACTAGGACAGGGCACAGATACGCAGTATTTT. Translating gives CASSLGQGTDTQYF. The full variable domain, rest sourced from reference TRBV18 and TRBJ2-3, is NAGVMQNPRHLVRRRGQEARLRCSPMKGHSHVYWYRQLPEEGLKFMVYLQKENIIDESGMPKERFSAEFPKEGPSILRIQQVVRGDSAAYFCASSLGQGTDTQYFGPGTRLTVL.

The chain combines TRBV6-5 with TRBJ1-4; possibly TRBD1 for D (5 bases). The V gene's germline CDR1 is MNHEY and CDR2 SVGAGI. V was trimmed by 0 bases and J by 7 bases, leaving 15 bases between them. This CDR3 comprises 16 residues. CDR3 region: CASSYSGPRTGEKLFF. DNA of the CDR3: TGTGCCAGCAGTTACTCGGGGCCGCGAACGGGTGAAAAACTGTTTTTT.

The chain combines TRBV27 with TRBJ2-2; the match to TRBD1 covers 10 bases. The junction had 7 bases not matched to a gene; V was cut back by 5 bases and J by 10 bases. CDR3 length: 14 amino acids. Per germline, CDR1 MNHEY and CDR2 SMNVEV (reference sequence). The CDR3 DNA sequence: TGTGCCAGCAGTCGGGACAGGGGTTTCTTGGAGCTGTTTTTT. Translating gives CASSRDRGFLELFF.

The gene calls are TRBV24-1 and TRBJ1-1, with a tentative D call TRBD1 (5 bases). Per the germline V gene, CDR1 is KGHDR and CDR2 is SFDVKD. This CDR3 spans 13 amino acids. V lost 5 bases, J lost 0 bases, and 6 bases lay in between. The CDR3 region is CATSAGMNTEAFF. DNA of the CDR3: TGTGCCACCAGTGCAGGGATGAACACTGAAGCTTTCTTT.

The chain has TRBV28 and TRBJ1-6; TRBD1 might be the D (5 bases). Deletions cut 8 bases from V and 6 bases from J, with 8 bases between. The CDR3 contains 12 residues. From germline, CDR1 is MDHEN and CDR2 SYDVKM. CDR3 coding DNA: TGTGCCAGCTGCAGGGCTAATTCACCCCTCCACTTT. Amino acids: CASCRANSPLHF.

This chain connects TRBV30 to TRBJ1-3, with D uncertain. Trimming left V 2 bases short and J 2 bases short, with 13 bases between. Germline CDR1 GTSNPN, CDR2 SVGIG (reference sequence). This CDR3 region has 15 residues. This chain's CDR3 is CAWSPVFEAGNTIYF. As DNA, the CDR3 is TGTGCCTGGAGTCCGGTCTTCGAGGCTGGAAACACCATATATTTT. Drawing the rest from reference TRBV30 and TRBJ1-3, the complete variable domain is SQTIHQWPATLVQPVGSPLSLECTVEGTSNPNLYWYRQAAGRGLQLLFYSVGIGQISSEVPQNLSASRPQDRQFILSSKKLLLSDSGFYLCAWSPVFEAGNTIYFGEGSWLTVV.

This clone was observed a handful of times. The chain couples TRBV24-1 to TRBJ2-3; tentatively, D is TRBD1 (6 bases). Germline V lookup: CDR1 KGHDR, CDR2 SFDVKD. There are 16 residues in the CDR3. Trimming cost V 6 bases and J 4 bases, with 19 bases left between them. CDR3: CATSNPGAPTADTQYF. CDR3 nucleotide sequence: TGTGCCACCAGTAACCCAGGGGCCCCCACCGCAGATACGCAGTATTTT.

This clone was recorded once. The chain carries TRBV7-2 and TRBJ2-5; 14 bases fit TRBD2. V shed 7 bases, J shed 7 bases, and the junction held 11 bases outside the gene matches. Germline V gene data show CDR1 as SGHTA and CDR2 as FQGNSA. This CDR3 is built from 16 residues. CDR3 region: CASNVGTSGSRGTQYF. In DNA form, the CDR3 reads TGTGCCAGCAACGTCGGGACTAGCGGGAGTAGGGGGACCCAGTACTTC.

The chain uses TRBV2 and TRBJ2-5, with 16 bases identical to TRBD2. The J segment lost 4 bases and the V segment lost 6 bases, leaving 8 bases of the junction unmatched. This CDR3 is 17 amino acids long. Germline loops: CDR1 SNHLY, CDR2 FYNNEI. The CDR3: CASRPGLAGGLRETQYF. In nucleotides, the CDR3 is TGTGCCAGCAGACCGGGACTAGCGGGAGGGCTGCGAGAGACCCAGTACTTC. Combining the CDR3 with reference TRBV2 and TRBJ2-5 gives the whole variable domain EPEVTQTPSHQVTQMGQEVILRCVPISNHLYFYWYRQILGQKVEFLVSFYNNEISEKSEIFDDQFSVERPDGSNFTLKIRSTKLEDSAMYFCASRPGLAGGLRETQYFGPGTRLLVL.

In the case of this clone: Other DNA variants within this sample encode the same CDR3. The chain couples TRBV28 to TRBJ1-5; TRBD1 aligns across 7 bases. The J segment lost 0 bases and the V segment lost 2 bases, leaving 1 base of the junction unmatched. The CDR3 has 15 residues. Germline CDR1 reads MDHEN; CDR2 reads SYDVKM. CDR3 DNA: TGTGCCAGCAGTTTAAGGACAGGTAGCAATCAGCCCCAGCATTTT. It encodes CASSLRTGSNQPQHF.

The V call is TRBV6-5, the J call TRBJ1-2, with 7 bases that match TRBD1. The CDR3 has 14 amino acids. Germline V gene sequence: CDR1 MNHEY, CDR2 SVGAGI. After removal of 6 bases from V and 4 bases from J, the junction contained 8 bases not matched to a gene. The CDR3 is CASRRQGIIYGYTF. The CDR3 nucleotides read TGTGCCAGCAGGAGACAGGGTATAATCTATGGCTACACCTTC.

The chain carries TRBV7-9 and TRBJ1-2, with D uncertain. V gave up 0 bases and J gave up 1 base, with 12 bases separating them. Germline CDR1 SEHNR, CDR2 FQNEAQ (reference sequence). The CDR3 is made up of 16 amino acids. The CDR3 nucleotides are TGTGCCAGCAGCTTAGCGCTAACGGACTTTAACTATGGCTACACCTTC. It specifies CASSLALTDFNYGYTF. Together with reference TRBV7-9 and TRBJ1-2, the CDR3 gives the full variable domain: DTGVSQNPRHKITKRGQNVTFRCDPISEHNRLYWYRQTLGQGPEFLTYFQNEAQLEKSRLLSDRFSAERPKGSFSTLEIQRTEQGDSAMYLCASSLALTDFNYGYTFGSGTRLTVV.

The chain carries TRBV7-8 and TRBJ1-5; unclear D gene. V gave up 1 base and J gave up 0 bases, with 10 bases separating them. This CDR3 has 16 residues. Per the germline V gene, CDR1 is SGHVS and CDR2 is FQNEAQ. The CDR3: CASSLVGGDSNQPQHF. DNA for the CDR3: TGTGCCAGCAGCTTAGTTGGCGGAGATAGCAATCAGCCCCAGCATTTT.

This sequence joins TRBV28 and TRBJ2-5; 8 positions match TRBD2. V lost 3 bases and J lost 0; bases outside the gene matches: 6. CDR1 is MDHEN, CDR2 SYDVKM, per germline. The CDR3 consists of 16 residues. Written as DNA, the CDR3 is TGTGCCAGCAGTTTGGGAATAGCGGGATACCAAGAGACCCAGTACTTC. This translates into CASSLGIAGYQETQYF. The entire variable domain, with the rest obtained from reference TRBV28 and TRBJ2-5, is as follows: DVKVTQSSRYLVKRTGEKVFLECVQDMDHENMFWYRQDPGLGLRLIYFSYDVKMKEKGDIPEGYSVSREKKERFSLILESASTNQTSMYLCASSLGIAGYQETQYFGPGTRLLVL.

V is TRBV2 and J is TRBJ2-5; TRBD2 agrees at 10 bases. Germline lookup yields CDR1 SNHLY and CDR2 FYNNEI. This CDR3 has 15 amino acids. The ends lost 7 bases at V and 4 bases at J; junction bases unmatched: 9. CDR3 region: CASKPNSGRSETQYF. The CDR3 coding sequence is TGTGCCAGCAAACCTAATAGCGGGAGGTCAGAGACCCAGTACTTC.

The chain recombines TRBV7-6 with TRBJ2-1; 8 positions agree with TRBD2. The germline V gene has CDR1 SGHVS and CDR2 FNYEAQ. The V segment lost 1 base and the J segment 2 bases; nucleotides outside the gene matches: 4. This CDR3 comprises 16 residues. DNA for the CDR3: TGTGCCAGCAGCTTAGGAAGTAGCGGGACCTACAATGAGCAGTTCTTC. This translates into CASSLGSSGTYNEQFF.

With respect to this clone: One junction end does not reproduce the germline sequence, and a read error may be involved. This rearrangement joins TRBV6-1 to TRBJ2-3; possible D gene TRBD1, 5 bases. CDR1 and CDR2 (germline): MNHNS, SASEGT. There are 13 residues in the CDR3. CDR3 nucleotide sequence: TGTGCCAGCAGTGAAAGCAGTCAGAGGTCAGGGAATTTT. Its protein product is CASSESSQRSGNF.

The genes are TRBV11-1 and TRBJ2-2; no definite D call. The V end was cut by 3 bases, the J end by 5 bases, with 4 bases between. Germline V gene sequence: CDR1 SGHAT, CDR2 FQDESV (reference sequence). This CDR3 spans 12 amino acids. CDR3 DNA: TGTGCCAGCAGCTTCCATACCGGGGAGCTGTTTTTT. Residues: CASSFHTGELFF.

This chain joins TRBV10-3 and TRBJ2-7; D perhaps matches TRBD1 (5 bases). V lost 6 bases and J 3 bases, leaving 18 bases between the germline ends. The CDR3 length is 15 residues. Per germline, CDR1 ENHRY and CDR2 SYGVKD. CDR3 sequence (DNA): TGTGCCATCAGCAATGAGGTGTCAGGACACTACGAGCAGTACTTC. Residues: CAISNEVSGHYEQYF.

This clone was picked up one time. Here the CDR3 DNA reads TGTGCCAGCAGCCTAGCGGGAGTCCACGAGCAGTACTTC. This gives the protein CASSLAGVHEQYF. The chain employs TRBV28 and TRBJ2-7, with 10 bases that match TRBD2. Looked up from germline, CDR1 is MDHEN and CDR2 is SYDVKM. The CDR3 is made up of 13 amino acids. V was pared by 6 bases and J by 5 bases, with 4 bases of the junction left unmatched.

This chain links TRBV28 with TRBJ1-3, with TRBD1 matching 9 bases. Germline CDR1 and CDR2: MDHEN and SYDVKM. This CDR3 comprises 15 residues. V was clipped by 6 bases and J by 2 bases; unmatched bases: 5. The CDR3 spells CASRFRDRAGNTIYF. In DNA form, the CDR3 reads TGTGCCAGCAGATTTAGGGACAGGGCTGGAAACACCATATATTTT.

The V call is TRBV2, the J call TRBJ2-4; D is possibly TRBD2 (6 bases). From germline, CDR1 is SNHLY and CDR2 FYNNEI. Deletions cut 3 bases from V and 6 bases from J, with 15 bases between. The CDR3 is made up of 15 amino acids. The CDR3 nucleotides read TGTGCCAGCAGTGATTTACGGGGGAAGGGAAACATTCAGTACTTC. This codes for CASSDLRGKGNIQYF.

This chain connects TRBV2 to TRBJ2-1, with 9 bases identical to TRBD2. V lost 4 bases to trimming and J lost 7 bases; unmatched junction nucleotides: 5. Germline lookup yields CDR1 SNHLY and CDR2 FYNNEI. The CDR3 is 14 amino acids. The CDR3 sequence: CASSVREGLNEQFF. The CDR3 DNA reads TGTGCCAGCAGTGTGCGGGAGGGCCTAAATGAGCAGTTCTTC.

The rearrangement links TRBV2 to TRBJ2-7, with 10 bases matching TRBD1. The ends lost 4 bases at V and 5 bases at J; junction bases unmatched: 20. CDR3 length equals 19 residues. Germline V gene data show CDR1 as SNHLY and CDR2 as FYNNEI. The DNA for the CDR3 is TGTGCCAGCAGTGCTTGGGTATTGGGGACAGGGGCTATCGGGGACGAGCAGTACTTC. Residues: CASSAWVLGTGAIGDEQYF. The full variable domain, with the rest looked up from reference TRBV2 and TRBJ2-7, is EPEVTQTPSHQVTQMGQEVILRCVPISNHLYFYWYRQILGQKVEFLVSFYNNEISEKSEIFDDQFSVERPDGSNFTLKIRSTKLEDSAMYFCASSAWVLGTGAIGDEQYFGPGTRLTVT.

The chain carries TRBV18 and TRBJ1-5; TRBD1 is a possible D gene (5 bases). The CDR3 spans 16 residues. V lost 6 bases and J 2 bases, leaving 17 bases between the germline ends. Looked up from germline, CDR1 is KGHSH and CDR2 is LQKENI. For the CDR3, the DNA is TGTGCCAGCTCTCCCCAGCGGGGCGGTGGCAATCAGCCCCAGCATTTT. It specifies CASSPQRGGGNQPQHF. Full variable domain (outside the CDR3, taken from reference TRBV18 and TRBJ1-5): NAGVMQNPRHLVRRRGQEARLRCSPMKGHSHVYWYRQLPEEGLKFMVYLQKENIIDESGMPKERFSAEFPKEGPSILRIQQVVRGDSAAYFCASSPQRGGGNQPQHFGDGTRLSIL.

In the case of this clone: Different DNA sequences within this sample yield the same CDR3. The V and J genes are TRBV5-1 and TRBJ2-1, with a possible D match to TRBD1 (6 bases). This CDR3 has 15 residues. With 3 bases removed from V and 0 bases from J, the gap between germline ends came to 10 bases. Per germline, CDR1 SGHRS and CDR2 YFSETQ. As DNA, the CDR3 is TGCGCCAGCAGCTCCGGACAGACCTCCTACAATGAGCAGTTCTTC. This sequence encodes CASSSGQTSYNEQFF. The full variable domain, with the rest looked up from reference TRBV5-1 and TRBJ2-1, is KAGVTQTPRYLIKTRGQQVTLSCSPISGHRSVSWYQQTPGQGLQFLFEYFSETQRNKGNFPGRFSGRQFSNSRSEMNVSTLELGDSALYLCASSSGQTSYNEQFFGPGTRLTVL.

The gene calls are TRBV4-1 and TRBJ2-5, with TRBD1 identical over 11 bases. CDR3 length equals 13 residues. Germline CDR1 MGHRA, CDR2 YSYEKL. The V segment lost 11 bases and the J segment 5 bases; nucleotides outside the gene matches: 7. CDR3 region: CAVGQGGLETQYF. DNA for the CDR3: TGCGCCGTGGGACAGGGGGGGCTGGAGACCCAGTACTTC.

The rearrangement links TRBV7-8 to TRBJ1-2; D is uncertain. The CDR3 loop spans 14 amino acids. Looked up from germline, CDR1 is SGHVS and CDR2 is FQNEAQ. V was trimmed by 2 bases and J by 6 bases, leaving 13 bases between them. The CDR3 region is CASSLRRAWDGYTF. The DNA of the CDR3 is TGTGCCAGCAGCTTACGGAGGGCTTGGGATGGCTACACCTTC.